The clone carrying this T cell receptor (delta chain) is classed as medium-sized. These data originate in a study of gamma-delta T cells after stem cell transplantation. The CDR3 loop spans 20 amino acids. V was clipped by 0 bases and J by 2 bases, with 19 bases between them. Germline CDR1 GEAIGNYY, CDR2 EKD. TCRdb reapplied CATT to the RT-PCR reads. The sample yields 1,100 or so delta-chain clones, under 2% seen once. Sample: gamma-delta T cells. V and J are TRDV2 and TRDJ3, with D maybe TRDD1 (5 bases). The clonotype comes from a human donor. It is not recorded whose cells these are; they may come from a transplant donor. The CDR3 is CACDTVSQGNLTWDTRQMFF. CDR3 coding DNA: TGTGCCTGTGACACCGTTTCGCAGGGAAATCTTACCTGGGACACCCGACAGATGTTTTTC.